The 30 T cell receptor beta chains presented below share a single source sample, sequenced in a study of shared clonotypes between healthy human individuals. The table came from immunoSEQ multiplex PCR; TCRdb's copy has only in-frame clones and leaves some out. The sample yields 2,500,000 or so clones, around 93% seen once. The sequenced sample consisted of naive CD4+ T cells from PBMCs. Stated subset: CD45RA+ positively selected. These receptors all come from a man in his late teens or twenties in good health. Some clones in this sample may be carry-over from other donors' samples.

This chain connects TRBV5-8 to TRBJ2-5; the D is unclear. Per germline, CDR1 SGHTS and CDR2 YDEGEE. Trimming pared 2 bases from V and 7 bases from J, leaving 9 bases between. The length of the CDR3 is 12 residues. In nucleotides, the CDR3 is TGTGCCAGCAGCTTCGGTGTTGGGACCCAGTACTTC. Translating gives CASSFGVGTQYF.

The chain couples TRBV18 to TRBJ2-3, with 9 bases identical to TRBD2. The V gene's germline CDR1 is KGHSH and CDR2 LQKENI. The length of the CDR3 is 17 residues. The J segment lost 0 bases and the V segment lost 0 bases, leaving 4 bases of the junction unmatched. The CDR3 loop reads CASSPPGSGSSTDTQYF. The CDR3, as DNA: TGTGCCAGCTCACCACCGGGTAGCGGGAGCAGCACAGATACGCAGTATTTT. Based on the CDR3 plus reference TRBV18 and TRBJ2-3, the full variable domain is NAGVMQNPRHLVRRRGQEARLRCSPMKGHSHVYWYRQLPEEGLKFMVYLQKENIIDESGMPKERFSAEFPKEGPSILRIQQVVRGDSAAYFCASSPPGSGSSTDTQYFGPGTRLTVL.

The chain recombines TRBV13 with TRBJ2-7; 11 nucleotides align to TRBD2. CDR1 is PRHDT and CDR2 is FYEKMQ in the germline V gene (reference sequence). CDR3 length: 14 amino acids. V shed 5 bases and J 4 bases; nucleotides not matched to a gene: 4. CDR3 sequence: CASSRGTSGYEQYF. The CDR3 DNA follows: TGTGCCAGCAGCCGGGGGACTAGCGGATACGAGCAGTACTTC.

The V and J genes are TRBV7-3 and TRBJ2-2, with D tentatively TRBD2 (5 bases). The V gene lost 2 bases and the J gene lost 2 bases, with 9 bases spanning the gap. In germline, CDR1 is SGHTA, CDR2 FQGTGA. The CDR3 runs 15 residues. CDR3 nucleotides: TGTGCCAGCAGCTTAGACTCGGGAAACACCGGGGAGCTGTTTTTT. Its protein is CASSLDSGNTGELFF.

This clone turned up a few times. The V call is TRBV7-8, the J call TRBJ2-3, with D hard to call. Germline CDR1 reads SGHVS; CDR2 reads FQNEAQ. V was shortened by 5 bases and J by 6 bases, with 12 bases between the two germline ends. The CDR3 consists of 13 residues. The CDR3 sequence is CASSPSILDTQYF. CDR3 in DNA: TGTGCCAGCAGCCCCTCGATTCTTGATACGCAGTATTTT.

A note on this clone: The sample has other DNA sequences that encode this CDR3 too. The chain is built from TRBV19 and TRBJ1-5; 7 nucleotides match TRBD1. This CDR3 spans 14 amino acids. Trimming at V came to 4 bases and at J to 6 bases, leaving 6 bases not matched to a gene. Germline V gives CDR1 LNHDA, CDR2 SQIVND (reference sequence). The CDR3 DNA sequence: TGTGCCAGTAGTAGGCAGGGGGAGGGTCAGCCCCAGCATTTT. Its translation: CASSRQGEGQPQHF.

The chain joins TRBV30 to TRBJ2-1, with 12 bases matching TRBD2. This CDR3 has 20 amino acids. Germline values: CDR1 GTSNPN, CDR2 SVGIG (reference sequence). With V trimmed by 4 bases and J by 1 base, 17 bases remained unmatched. As DNA, the CDR3 is TGTGCCTGGACTCCCGTAGGGGGGCTAGCGGGAGGGAGGTCCTACAATGAGCAGTTCTTC. Translating it yields CAWTPVGGLAGGRSYNEQFF.

The CDR3 protein is CASSSTGTVYGYTF. For the CDR3, the DNA is TGTGCCAGCAGCTCTACCGGGACGGTATATGGCTACACCTTC. The V and J genes are TRBV5-5 and TRBJ1-2; tentative D call: TRBD1 (5 bases). The CDR3 length is 14 residues. The V end lost 3 bases, the J end lost 5 bases, and 14 bases lay between the germline ends. The germline V gene encodes CDR1 SGHKS and CDR2 YYEKEE (reference sequence).

The rearrangement joins TRBV7-9 to TRBJ2-3; no reliable D call. Germline lookup yields CDR1 SEHNR and CDR2 FQNEAQ (reference sequence). Trimming cost V 6 bases and J 2 bases, with 9 bases left between them. The CDR3 is made up of 13 amino acids. The DNA for the CDR3 is TGTGCCAGCAGGAGACCTACCACAGATACGCAGTATTTT. It specifies CASRRPTTDTQYF. The full variable domain, in which reference TRBV7-9 and TRBJ2-3 provide the parts outside the CDR3, is DTGVSQNPRHKITKRGQNVTFRCDPISEHNRLYWYRQTLGQGPEFLTYFQNEAQLEKSRLLSDRFSAERPKGSFSTLEIQRTEQGDSAMYLCASRRPTTDTQYFGPGTRLTVL.

This sequence joins TRBV27 and TRBJ1-1, with a possible D match to TRBD1 (5 bases). V gave up 4 bases and J gave up 0 bases, with 18 bases separating them. Germline assignment: CDR1 MNHEY and CDR2 SMNVEV (reference sequence). The CDR3 covers 17 residues. Here the CDR3 reads CASSSLGAPILNTEAFF. The DNA for the CDR3 is TGTGCCAGCAGTTCCCTCGGGGCACCTATACTGAACACTGAAGCTTTCTTT.

This chain joins TRBV2 and TRBJ1-4; D uncertain. V gave up 1 base and J gave up 4 bases, with 4 bases separating them. There are 13 residues in the CDR3. The germline V gene encodes CDR1 SNHLY and CDR2 FYNNEI. CDR3 in amino acids: CASSEEVNEKLFF. CDR3 DNA sequence: TGTGCCAGCAGTGAAGAGGTTAATGAAAAACTGTTTTTT.

The J gene is TRBJ2-3, the V gene TRBV11-3; the D is unclear. Germline V gene sequence: CDR1 SGHNT, CDR2 YENEEA. Trimming left V 2 bases short and J 0 bases short, with 3 bases between. The CDR3 runs to 13 residues. The CDR3 reads CASSLFSTDTQYF. The CDR3 region has the DNA TGTGCCAGCAGCTTATTTAGCACAGATACGCAGTATTTT.

As regards this clone: Other DNA sequences within the sample encode an identical CDR3. The rearrangement links TRBV19 to TRBJ1-4; no reliable D call. The CDR3 extends over 13 amino acids. Germline CDR1 LNHDA, CDR2 SQIVND (reference sequence). The ends were cut back, 5 bases at V and 2 bases at J, with 6 bases in the middle. The chain's CDR3 is CASSRQTNEKLFF. In nucleotides, the CDR3 is TGTGCCAGTAGTCGGCAGACTAATGAAAAACTGTTTTTT.

A note on this clone: In the same sample, other DNA sequences code for this CDR3. The chain combines TRBV5-1 with TRBJ1-1; maybe TRBD1 (5 bases). Germline CDR1 is SGHRS and CDR2 is YFSETQ. The CDR3 is made up of 14 amino acids. The germline V and J ends were trimmed by 1 base and 1 base, with 8 bases remaining between them. CDR3 amino acids: CASSLTGQNTEAFF. CDR3 in DNA: TGCGCCAGCAGCTTGACAGGCCAGAACACTGAAGCTTTCTTT.

The V call is TRBV5-1, the J call TRBJ1-2; D gene uncertain. Trimming took off 1 base at V and 3 bases at J, with 13 bases between the two ends. CDR1 SGHRS and CDR2 YFSETQ come from the germline V gene. The CDR3 contains 15 residues. The CDR3 DNA reads TGCGCCAGCAGCTTGTTTCCGGGAATGGACTATGGCTACACCTTC. Residues: CASSLFPGMDYGYTF.

The chain's CDR3 is CASSVGRGSHNEQFF. DNA of the CDR3: TGTGCCAGCAGCGTAGGTCGAGGGTCCCACAATGAGCAGTTCTTC. The chain is built from TRBV9 and TRBJ2-1; weak D call: TRBD2 (5 bases). Germline V CDR1 and CDR2: SGDLS, YYNGEE. There are 15 residues in the CDR3. The V end lost 0 bases, the J end lost 5 bases, and 12 bases lay between the germline ends.

The rearrangement links TRBV28 to TRBJ2-5, with 8 bases matching TRBD2. V was pared by 6 bases and J by 5 bases, with 5 bases of the junction left unmatched. The CDR3 runs to 13 residues. Per the germline V gene, CDR1 is MDHEN and CDR2 is SYDVKM. The CDR3 DNA is TGTGCCAGCAGAGCGACGGGAGGGGAGACCCAGTACTTC. Protein sequence: CASRATGGETQYF.

V is TRBV29-1 and J is TRBJ2-5, with a tentative D call TRBD2 (5 bases). CDR3 length equals 13 residues. V gave up 4 bases and J gave up 4 bases, with 13 bases separating them. Germline V lookup: CDR1 SQVTM, CDR2 ANQGSEA. This chain's CDR3 is CSVGVLRGETQYF. CDR3 coding DNA: TGCAGCGTTGGCGTGCTCCGGGGAGAGACCCAGTACTTC.

In this sample, this clone turned up once. The chain employs TRBV4-2 and TRBJ2-7; 7 positions match TRBD1. Germline V gene data show CDR1 as LGHNA and CDR2 as YNFKEQ. Trimming removed 5 bases from V and 6 bases from J; junction bases left unmatched: 13. The CDR3 totals 15 residues. This chain's CDR3 is CASSSTGPESGEQYF. For the CDR3, the DNA is TGTGCCAGCAGCTCGACAGGGCCTGAGTCTGGCGAGCAGTACTTC.

The chain has TRBV9 and TRBJ1-3, with unresolved D. Germline assignment: CDR1 SGDLS and CDR2 YYNGEE. The CDR3 is 12 amino acids. Trimming cost V 4 bases and J 4 bases, with 6 bases left between them. This CDR3 is CASSRTGNTIYF. CDR3 bases: TGTGCCAGCAGCCGTACGGGAAACACCATATATTTT.

The V gene is TRBV10-3, the J gene TRBJ1-2; 9 bases map to TRBD1. The CDR3 extends over 13 amino acids. V trimming: 4 bases; J trimming: 8 bases; junction bases outside the gene matches: 5. From germline, CDR1 is ENHRY and CDR2 SYGVKD. This CDR3 is CAISGTGDGGYTF. CDR3 DNA sequence: TGTGCCATCAGTGGGACAGGGGACGGCGGCTACACCTTC.

This chain links TRBV11-3 with TRBJ2-7, with 9 nucleotides matching TRBD1. V shed 4 bases and J 2 bases; nucleotides not matched to a gene: 6. The germline gives CDR1 SGHNT, CDR2 YENEEA. The CDR3 spans 15 residues. CDR3 loop: CASSSRTGAPYEQYF. CDR3 in DNA: TGTGCCAGCAGCTCACGGACAGGGGCCCCCTACGAGCAGTACTTC.

The V gene is TRBV5-1, the J gene TRBJ2-5; 9 bases line up with TRBD1. Trimming removed 0 bases from V and 5 bases from J; junction bases left unmatched: 11. Germline-derived CDR1 and CDR2 are SGHRS and YFSETQ. CDR3 size: 17 residues. The CDR3 bases are TGCGCCAGCAGCTTGGCCAATATGGGACAGGGAGGGGAGACCCAGTACTTC. It codes for CASSLANMGQGGETQYF. Complete variable domain (other parts from reference TRBV5-1 and TRBJ2-5): KAGVTQTPRYLIKTRGQQVTLSCSPISGHRSVSWYQQTPGQGLQFLFEYFSETQRNKGNFPGRFSGRQFSNSRSEMNVSTLELGDSALYLCASSLANMGQGGETQYFGPGTRLLVL.

This clone has just one count. J is TRBJ2-2 and V is TRBV11-3, with 8 bases identical to TRBD2. Germline-derived CDR1 and CDR2 are SGHNT and YENEEA. V gave up 2 bases and J gave up 3 bases; unmatched junction bases: 5. The CDR3 is 16 amino acids. The CDR3 DNA sequence: TGTGCCAGCAGCTTAAGGAGCGGGAGTGACACCGGGGAGCTGTTTTTT. It is translated as CASSLRSGSDTGELFF.

V usage is TRBV11-2 and J usage is TRBJ1-1; a weak D match, TRBD1 (5 bases). V dropped 4 bases and J dropped 8 bases, with 14 bases sitting between them. The CDR3 is 13 residues long. Germline assignment: CDR1 SGHAT and CDR2 FQNNGV. CDR3 region: CASSSGPGTEAFF. The CDR3 DNA reads as TGTGCCAGCAGCTCGGGACCGGGCACCGAAGCTTTCTTT.

The chain carries TRBV28 and TRBJ2-5; tentatively, D is TRBD1 or TRBD2 (5 bases each). Germline V gene lookup returns CDR1 MDHEN and CDR2 SYDVKM. This CDR3 comprises 14 residues. Trimming stripped 7 bases from V and 7 bases from J, with 19 bases between. The CDR3 is CASIRKGSRGTQYF. Written as DNA, the CDR3 is TGTGCCAGCATTAGAAAGGGGAGCCGGGGGACCCAGTACTTC.

The V gene is TRBV28, the J gene TRBJ2-6; a possible D gene is TRBD1 (6 bases). Germline values: CDR1 MDHEN, CDR2 SYDVKM. Trimming shortened V by 5 bases and J by 0 bases, and 17 bases separated the two germline ends. The CDR3 length is 18 residues. This CDR3 reads CASSRGWVFDSGANVLTF. CDR3 sequence (DNA): TGTGCCAGCAGTAGGGGGTGGGTCTTCGACTCTGGGGCCAACGTCCTGACTTTC. Based on the CDR3 plus reference TRBV28 and TRBJ2-6, the full variable domain is DVKVTQSSRYLVKRTGEKVFLECVQDMDHENMFWYRQDPGLGLRLIYFSYDVKMKEKGDIPEGYSVSREKKERFSLILESASTNQTSMYLCASSRGWVFDSGANVLTFGAGSRLTVL.

The chain joins TRBV6-5 to TRBJ2-2; 8 bases line up with TRBD2. Germline trimming cut 6 bases from V and 6 bases from J; bases unmatched to any gene: 9. This CDR3 has 15 amino acids. CDR1 is MNHEY and CDR2 is SVGAGI in the germline V gene. The CDR3 sequence is CASSLRSGSAGELFF. The CDR3 DNA sequence: TGTGCCAGCAGCCTGAGGAGCGGGAGTGCCGGGGAGCTGTTTTTT.

This clone was detected only once. V usage is TRBV5-1 and J usage is TRBJ2-1; D is ambiguous. Trimming removed 1 base from V and 7 bases from J, with 9 bases in between. Germline-derived CDR1 and CDR2 are SGHRS and YFSETQ. The CDR3 is made up of 13 amino acids. The CDR3 is CASSLKDANEQFF. The CDR3 DNA follows: TGCGCCAGCAGCTTGAAGGATGCTAATGAGCAGTTCTTC.

The rearrangement links TRBV7-8 to TRBJ2-7, with D possibly matching TRBD2 (5 bases). Trimming shortened V by 1 base and J by 2 bases, and 12 bases separated the two germline ends. The V gene's germline CDR1 is SGHVS and CDR2 FQNEAQ. This CDR3 contains 15 residues. The CDR3 region is CASSLDSEWTYEQYF. Here the CDR3 DNA reads TGTGCCAGCAGCTTAGATAGCGAATGGACCTACGAGCAGTACTTC.